The source of this T cell receptor beta chain is a study of spatial heterogeneity in lung cancer. The germline CDR1 and CDR2 sequences are DFQATT and SNEGSKA (reference sequence). The V segment lost 5 bases and the J segment 5 bases; nucleotides outside the gene matches: 9. CDR3 length equals 14 residues. The study's findings and limits: The study found that expanded intratumoral alpha and beta TCR counts tracked tumor mutation counts.

TCRdb passed the 5' RACE reads through MiXCR, listing each CDR3 protein once. The data contain roughly 15,000 distinct CDR3 sequences, roughly 7.3% of them seen just once; the ten biggest clones take up 8% to 9%. Time point defined: sample taken at primary tumor resection. Regarding this clonotype: The target antigen is unknown.

The material was lung tumor tissue, obtained at surgery. The chain employs TRBV20-1 and TRBJ1-2, with 9 bases lining up with TRBD1. The sequence derives from a male donor with early-stage non-small cell lung cancer. The CDR3 nucleotides read TGCAGTGCTCCCGAACAGGGGGCGGGGTATGGCTACACCTTC. It yields the protein CSAPEQGAGYGYTF.